These 24 T cell receptor beta chains came from one sample sequenced in a study of T-cell memory formation after mild COVID-19. TCRdb processed the 5' RACE reads anew with MiXCR; each CDR3 protein has one entry. This sample has 350,000 to 500,000 distinct CDR3 sequences, with about a quarter found just once. The sample taken for sequencing was PBMCs or a T cell subset sorted from them (not recorded which). Every receptor here comes from an adult woman who had mild COVID-19 (a few samples of this study predate the infection). Cell type and time point are not known.

The genes are TRBV20-1 and TRBJ2-5; perhaps TRBD2 as D (5 bases). CDR1 is DFQATT and CDR2 is SNEGSKA in the germline V gene (reference sequence). There are 11 residues in the CDR3. DNA for the CDR3: TGCAGAGTCCCATCGGGGGAGACCCAGTACTTC. This encodes CRVPSGETQYF.

This clonotype showed up just a few times. The chain recombines TRBV7-3 with TRBJ1-1; the D is unclear. The CDR3 contains 14 residues. Germline lookup yields CDR1 SGHTA and CDR2 FQGTGA. V dropped 5 bases and J dropped 4 bases, with 14 bases sitting between them. This CDR3 reads CASSPAKSSTEAFF. The CDR3 DNA is TGTGCCAGCAGCCCAGCAAAAAGTTCCACTGAAGCTTTCTTT.

This clonotype has more than one count but fewer than ten. Written as DNA, the CDR3 is TGTGCCAGCGGGCCGACAGGGGCCTTCACTGAAGCTTTCTTT. This encodes CASGPTGAFTEAFF. This rearrangement joins TRBV12-3 or TRBV12-4 to TRBJ1-1, with 8 bases identical to TRBD1. The CDR3 is 14 amino acids. With V trimmed by 8 bases and J by 4 bases, 9 bases remained unmatched.

The V call is TRBV5-1, the J call TRBJ1-4, with 8 bases aligning to TRBD1. The V gene's germline CDR1 is SGHRS and CDR2 YFSETQ. V lost 4 bases, J lost 7 bases, and 12 bases stayed unmatched. CDR3 length equals 16 residues. This CDR3 reads CASSLNTPGGGEKLFF. In DNA form, the CDR3 reads TGCGCCAGCAGCCTCAATACCCCAGGGGGCGGTGAAAAACTGTTTTTT.

This rearrangement joins TRBV7-6 to TRBJ2-3; possibly TRBD2 for D (5 bases). V was clipped by 5 bases and J by 4 bases, with 22 bases between them. Germline CDR1 reads SGHVS; CDR2 reads FNYEAQ. The CDR3 is 17 residues long. The CDR3 DNA follows: TGTGCCAGCAGCCCACAAAACCGACGGACTCGGGCAGATACGCAGTATTTT. As protein: CASSPQNRRTRADTQYF.

This chain connects TRBV5-1 to TRBJ2-7; 7 nucleotides match TRBD2. From germline, CDR1 is SGHRS and CDR2 YFSETQ. The CDR3 spans 14 residues. V was clipped by 0 bases and J by 5 bases; unmatched bases: 5. For the CDR3, the DNA is TGCGCCAGCAGCTTGGGACTAGCCAAGGACGAGCAGTACTTC. Translated: CASSLGLAKDEQYF.

This chain links TRBV25-1 with TRBJ2-1; 7 bases fit TRBD2. V shed 5 bases and J 2 bases; nucleotides not matched to a gene: 6. Germline CDR1 is MGHDK and CDR2 is SYGVNS. The CDR3 contains 15 residues. CDR3 protein: CASSRYAGAYNEQFF. For the CDR3, the DNA is TGTGCCAGCAGTAGGTACGCGGGAGCCTACAATGAGCAGTTCTTC.

V gene TRBV6-5 combines with J gene TRBJ2-1, with 9 bases that match TRBD1. The CDR3 has 15 amino acids. Germline V lookup: CDR1 MNHEY, CDR2 SVGAGI. The trim removed 5 bases at V and 2 bases at J, leaving 4 bases unmatched. The CDR3 DNA follows: TGTGCCAGCAGTGCCCGGACAGGGGCCTACAATGAGCAGTTCTTC. As protein: CASSARTGAYNEQFF.

The gene calls are TRBV6-5 and TRBJ1-2, with 7 bases matching TRBD1. Germline values: CDR1 MNHEY, CDR2 SVGAGI. V gave up 4 bases and J gave up 4 bases; unmatched junction bases: 0. The CDR3 consists of 12 residues. CDR3 DNA: TGTGCCAGCAGTTCAGGGGGCTATGGCTACACCTTC. Its translation: CASSSGGYGYTF.

The rearrangement joins TRBV24-1 to TRBJ2-5; TRBD1 matches at 8 bases. After removal of 4 bases from V and 4 bases from J, the junction contained 4 bases not matched to a gene. From germline, CDR1 is KGHDR and CDR2 SFDVKD. This CDR3 contains 14 residues. The CDR3 DNA sequence: TGTGCCACCAGTGACACAGGGGGAAGAGAGACCCAGTACTTC. Protein product: CATSDTGGRETQYF.

This clonotype was detected many times. The chain has TRBV5-1 and TRBJ2-3, with D uncertain. This CDR3 has 17 residues. Germline V CDR1 and CDR2: SGHRS, YFSETQ. Trimming removed 0 bases at V and 6 bases at J, with 20 bases between. CDR3 bases: TGCGCCAGCAGCTTGGTCGAAGTGCGACCGCATGGGGATACGCAGTATTTT. Translation: CASSLVEVRPHGDTQYF.

This clonotype was observed a few times. The chain joins TRBV7-2 to TRBJ2-7, with 9 bases lining up with TRBD1. V shed 5 bases and J 6 bases; nucleotides not matched to a gene: 11. Germline V gives CDR1 SGHTA, CDR2 FQGNSA. The CDR3 has 15 amino acids. The CDR3 spells CASSPPWDRASEQYF. In DNA form, the CDR3 reads TGTGCCAGCAGCCCCCCCTGGGACAGGGCCTCCGAGCAGTACTTC.

This chain uses TRBV7-9 with TRBJ2-1; 10 nucleotides agree with TRBD1. This CDR3 spans 16 amino acids. Unmatched junction bases numbered 12, after V lost 4 bases and J lost 9 bases. Per germline, CDR1 SEHNR and CDR2 FQNEAQ (reference sequence). The DNA for the CDR3 is TGTGCCAGCAGCTATGGGGGGACAGGGGTACCTGGTGAGCAGTTCTTC. This codes for CASSYGGTGVPGEQFF.

The chain recombines TRBV9 with TRBJ2-5; tentatively, D is TRBD1 (7 bases). Germline V gene sequence: CDR1 SGDLS, CDR2 YYNGEE. This CDR3 has 15 residues. V lost 0 bases and J lost 5, with 14 bases in between. DNA of the CDR3: TGTGCCAGCAGCGTAGCCGGAGGGGGCCGTGAGACCCAGTACTTC. This translates into CASSVAGGGRETQYF.

The CDR3 loop is CASSFQRWQFF. CDR3 nucleotide sequence: TGTGCCAGCAGCTTCCAGAGATGGCAGTTCTTC. The chain uses TRBV7-9 and TRBJ2-1; D call uncertain. The CDR3 length is 11 residues. Germline loops: CDR1 SEHNR, CDR2 FQNEAQ (reference sequence). V lost 3 bases and J lost 12, with 9 bases in between.

The V call is TRBV27, the J call TRBJ1-6; a possible D gene is TRBD1 (6 bases). Trimming took 0 bases from V and 9 from J, leaving 9 bases between them. This CDR3 comprises 14 residues. CDR1 and CDR2 from the germline V gene are MNHEY and SMNVEV (reference sequence). For the CDR3, the DNA is TGTGCCAGCAGTTTATCACAGGGTAGTTCACCCCTCCACTTT. It codes for CASSLSQGSSPLHF.

Many counts were recorded for this clonotype. The chain combines TRBV5-5 with TRBJ2-1; 7 nucleotides match TRBD2. V shed 2 bases and J 0 bases; nucleotides not matched to a gene: 5. Per the germline V gene, CDR1 is SGHKS and CDR2 is YYEKEE (reference sequence). The length of the CDR3 is 16 residues. The CDR3 spells CASSFLGGDSYNEQFF. Written as DNA, the CDR3 is TGTGCCAGCAGCTTCCTTGGGGGGGACTCCTACAATGAGCAGTTCTTC.

This clonotype came up many times. The chain recombines TRBV7-2 with TRBJ2-1; the match to TRBD2 covers 8 bases. Per the germline V gene, CDR1 is SGHTA and CDR2 is FQGNSA. The CDR3 extends over 15 amino acids. Germline trimming cut 5 bases from V and 7 bases from J; bases unmatched to any gene: 10. The CDR3 loop is CASSLGGRPGNEQFF. CDR3 DNA: TGTGCCAGCAGCCTGGGCGGGAGGCCGGGAAATGAGCAGTTCTTC.

The gene calls are TRBV7-2 and TRBJ2-7; TRBD1 matches at 9 bases. The J segment lost 0 bases and the V segment lost 5 bases, leaving 5 bases of the junction unmatched. Germline V gene data show CDR1 as SGHTA and CDR2 as FQGNSA. The CDR3 runs 15 residues. The CDR3 here is CASSPGTGSSYEQYF. In DNA, the CDR3 is TGTGCCAGCAGCCCCGGGACAGGGAGCTCCTACGAGCAGTACTTC.

This clonotype has more than one count but fewer than ten. The genes are TRBV7-2 and TRBJ2-1; perhaps D is TRBD1 or TRBD2 (5 bases each). Germline V gene data show CDR1 as SGHTA and CDR2 as FQGNSA. Trimming took off 6 bases at V and 7 bases at J, with 16 bases between the two ends. The length of the CDR3 is 14 residues. The DNA of the CDR3 is TGTGCCAGCAGTCTCAACCGGGGCCTTAATGAGCAGTTCTTC. Its protein product is CASSLNRGLNEQFF.

This clonotype was counted only a few times. The gene calls are TRBV7-9 and TRBJ2-2; D remains unclear. The CDR3 is 11 amino acids. Looked up from germline, CDR1 is SEHNR and CDR2 is FQNEAQ (reference sequence). The V gene lost 10 bases and the J gene lost 6 bases, with 9 bases spanning the gap. CDR3 coding DNA: TGTGCCAACCCCCGGCCCGGGGAGCTGTTTTTT. It is translated as CANPRPGELFF.

The chain is built from TRBV20-1 and TRBJ1-1; D remains ambiguous. CDR1 and CDR2 from the germline V gene are DFQATT and SNEGSKA (reference sequence). The CDR3 sequence is 12 residues long. CDR3 DNA sequence: TGCACCCCCGGAGGGTTGGACACTGAAGCTTTCTTT. Protein product: CTPGGLDTEAFF.

The chain uses TRBV27 and TRBJ2-5; D not resolved. This CDR3 spans 13 amino acids. Germline assignment: CDR1 MNHEY and CDR2 SMNVEV (reference sequence). V shed 6 bases and J shed 5 bases, with 13 bases lying between them. The CDR3 sequence is CASRMGNMETQYF. Written as DNA, the CDR3 is TGTGCCAGCAGGATGGGCAATATGGAGACCCAGTACTTC.

This rearrangement joins TRBV7-9 to TRBJ2-1, with TRBD1 matching over 10 bases. CDR3 size: 17 residues. Unmatched junction bases numbered 14, after V lost 2 bases and J lost 10 bases. Germline V CDR1 and CDR2: SEHNR, FQNEAQ (reference sequence). CDR3 bases: TGTGCCAGCAGCTTAAATTTTCCGGGACAGGGGATTCAAGAGCAGTTCTTC. It codes for CASSLNFPGQGIQEQFF. The full variable domain, its missing parts supplied by reference TRBV7-9 and TRBJ2-1, is DTGVSQNPRHKITKRGQNVTFRCDPISEHNRLYWYRQTLGQGPEFLTYFQNEAQLEKSRLLSDRFSAERPKGSFSTLEIQRTEQGDSAMYLCASSLNFPGQGIQEQFFGPGTRLTVL.